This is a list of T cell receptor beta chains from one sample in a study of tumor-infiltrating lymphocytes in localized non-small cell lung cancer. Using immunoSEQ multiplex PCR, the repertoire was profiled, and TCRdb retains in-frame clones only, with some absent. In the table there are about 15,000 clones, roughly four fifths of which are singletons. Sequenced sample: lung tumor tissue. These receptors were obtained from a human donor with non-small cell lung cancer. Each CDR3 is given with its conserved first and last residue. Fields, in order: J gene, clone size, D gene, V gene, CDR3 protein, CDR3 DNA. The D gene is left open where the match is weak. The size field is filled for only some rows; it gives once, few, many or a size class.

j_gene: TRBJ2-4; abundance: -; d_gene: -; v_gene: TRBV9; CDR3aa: CASSVQAGLAKNIQYF; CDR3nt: TGTGCCAGCAGCGTTCAAGCGGGCCTAGCCAAAAACATTCAGTACTTC
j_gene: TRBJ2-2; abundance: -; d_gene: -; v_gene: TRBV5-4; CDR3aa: CASSLEARELFF; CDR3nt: TGTGCCAGCAGCCTAGAGGCTAGGGAGCTGTTTTTT
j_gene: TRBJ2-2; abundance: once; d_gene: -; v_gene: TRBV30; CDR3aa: CAWSVRTGYTGELFF; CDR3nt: TGTGCCTGGAGTGTTCGTACAGGGTACACCGGGGAGCTGTTTTTT
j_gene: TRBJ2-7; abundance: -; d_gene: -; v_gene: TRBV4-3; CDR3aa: CASSPLVGPYEQYF; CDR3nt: TGCGCCAGCAGCCCCCTCGTCGGGCCCTACGAGCAGTACTTC
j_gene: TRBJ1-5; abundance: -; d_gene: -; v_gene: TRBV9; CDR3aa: CASSVTAAANQPQHF; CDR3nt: TGTGCCAGCAGCGTAACAGCGGCGGCAAATCAGCCCCAGCATTTT
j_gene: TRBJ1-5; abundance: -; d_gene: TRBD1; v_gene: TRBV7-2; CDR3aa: CASSLDRANQPQHF; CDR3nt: TGTGCCAGCAGCCTAGACAGGGCAAATCAGCCCCAGCATTTT
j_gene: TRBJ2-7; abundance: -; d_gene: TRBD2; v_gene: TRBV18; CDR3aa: CASSPMISGDYYEQYF; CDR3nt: TGTGCCAGCTCTCCCATGATTAGCGGGGATTACTACGAGCAGTACTTC
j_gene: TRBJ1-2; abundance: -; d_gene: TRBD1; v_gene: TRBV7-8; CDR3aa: CASCRWTGPLEEYGYTF; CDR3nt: TGTGCCAGCTGCCGCTGGACAGGGCCCTTAGAGGAATATGGCTACACCTTC
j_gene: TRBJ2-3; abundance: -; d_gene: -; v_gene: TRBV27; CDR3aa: CASSSTGGGYTDTQYF; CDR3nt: TGTGCCAGCAGTTCTACAGGGGGGGGGTACACAGATACGCAGTATTTT
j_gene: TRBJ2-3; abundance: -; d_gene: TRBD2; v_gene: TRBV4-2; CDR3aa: CASSQDLGGSGFYTDTQYF; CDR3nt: TGTGCCAGCAGCCAAGATCTGGGGGGTAGCGGGTTCTACACAGATACGCAGTATTTT
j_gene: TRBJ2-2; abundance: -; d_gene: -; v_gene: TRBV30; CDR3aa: CAWSGGTFTGELFF; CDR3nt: TGTGCCTGGAGTGGGGGAACCTTCACCGGGGAGCTGTTTTTT
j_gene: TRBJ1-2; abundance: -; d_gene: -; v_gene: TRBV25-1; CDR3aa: CASSPPTSGPISRYTF; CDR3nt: TGTGCCAGCAGTCCACCAACCTCGGGGCCAATATCGAGGTACACCTTC
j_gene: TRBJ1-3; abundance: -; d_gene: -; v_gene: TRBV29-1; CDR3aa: CSVEDGLNGNTIYF; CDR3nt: TGCAGCGTTGAAGATGGTCTTAACGGAAACACCATATATTTT
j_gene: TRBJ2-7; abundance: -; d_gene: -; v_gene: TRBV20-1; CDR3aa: CSAVNYEQYF; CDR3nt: TGCAGTGCCGTCAACTACGAGCAGTACTTC
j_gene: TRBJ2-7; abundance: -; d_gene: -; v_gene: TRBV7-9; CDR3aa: CASSRGGQDYEQYF; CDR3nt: TGTGCCAGCAGCCGGGGAGGACAGGACTACGAGCAGTACTTC
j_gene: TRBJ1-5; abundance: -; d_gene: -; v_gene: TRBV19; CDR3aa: CASSGDINQPQHF; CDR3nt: TGTGCCAGTAGTGGCGACATCAATCAGCCCCAGCATTTT
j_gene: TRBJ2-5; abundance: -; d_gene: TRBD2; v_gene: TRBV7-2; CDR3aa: CASSSPAGALQETQYF; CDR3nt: TGTGCCAGCAGCTCCCCAGCGGGGGCCCTCCAAGAGACCCAGTACTTC
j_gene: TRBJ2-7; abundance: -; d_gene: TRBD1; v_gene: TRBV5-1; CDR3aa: CASSPGQGNEQYF; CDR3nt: TGCGCCAGCAGCCCGGGACAGGGTAACGAGCAGTACTTC
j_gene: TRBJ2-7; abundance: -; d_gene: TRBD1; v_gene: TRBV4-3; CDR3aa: CASSQTGTGAYEQYF; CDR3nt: TGCGCCAGCAGCCAGACCGGGACAGGAGCCTACGAGCAGTACTTC
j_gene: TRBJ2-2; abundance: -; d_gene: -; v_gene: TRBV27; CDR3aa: CASIPVGIRTGELFF; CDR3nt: TGTGCCAGCATCCCCGTTGGGATCCGCACCGGGGAGCTGTTTTTT
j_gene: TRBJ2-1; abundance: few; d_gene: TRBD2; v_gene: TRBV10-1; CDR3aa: CASSGGLAAYNEQFF; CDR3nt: TGCGCCAGCAGTGGGGGACTAGCGGCCTACAATGAGCAGTTCTTC
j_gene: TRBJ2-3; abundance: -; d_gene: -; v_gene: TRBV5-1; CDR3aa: CASSLGSDYYTDTQYF; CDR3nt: TGCGCCAGCAGCTTGGGTAGCGACTACTACACAGATACGCAGTATTTT
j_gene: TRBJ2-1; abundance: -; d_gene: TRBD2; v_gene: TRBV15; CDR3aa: CATSNGREFNEQFF; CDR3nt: TGTGCCACCAGCAACGGGCGGGAGTTCAATGAGCAGTTCTTC
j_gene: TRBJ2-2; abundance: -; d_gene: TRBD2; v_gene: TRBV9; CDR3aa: CASSVGLAGDTGELFF; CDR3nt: TGTGCCAGCAGCGTAGGACTAGCCGGGGACACCGGGGAGCTGTTTTTT
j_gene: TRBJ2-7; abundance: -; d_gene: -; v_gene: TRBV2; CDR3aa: CASSDSQEGFDEQYF; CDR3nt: TGTGCCAGCAGTGACTCACAGGAAGGGTTTGACGAGCAGTACTTC
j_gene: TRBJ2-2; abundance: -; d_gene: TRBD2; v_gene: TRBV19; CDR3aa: CASGVPGLVHTGELFF; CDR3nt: TGTGCCAGCGGCGTACCGGGACTAGTACACACCGGGGAGCTGTTTTTT
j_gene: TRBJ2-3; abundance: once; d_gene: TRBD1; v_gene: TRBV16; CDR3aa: CASSPQTGGPDTQYF; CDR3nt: TGTGCCAGCAGCCCGCAGACAGGGGGCCCCGATACGCAGTATTTT
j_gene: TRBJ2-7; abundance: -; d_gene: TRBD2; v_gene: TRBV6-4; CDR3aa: CASSDSILPRLAGETKQYF; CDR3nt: TGTGCCAGCAGTGACTCGATCCTTCCCCGACTAGCGGGAGAGACCAAGCAGTACTTC
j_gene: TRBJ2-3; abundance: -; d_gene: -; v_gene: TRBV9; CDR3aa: CASSVVATDTQYF; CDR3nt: TGTGCCAGCAGCGTAGTAGCGACAGATACGCAGTATTTT
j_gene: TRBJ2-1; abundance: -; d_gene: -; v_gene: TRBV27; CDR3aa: CASSRYENEQFF; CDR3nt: TGTGCCAGCAGTCGATACGAGAATGAGCAGTTCTTC
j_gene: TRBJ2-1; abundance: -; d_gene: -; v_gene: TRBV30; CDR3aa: CAWSQQGRDYNEQFF; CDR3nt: TGTGCCTGGAGCCAACAGGGGAGGGATTACAATGAGCAGTTCTTC
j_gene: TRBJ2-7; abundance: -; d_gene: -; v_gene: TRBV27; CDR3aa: CASSLRLPYEQYF; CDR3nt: TGTGCCAGCAGCCTACGGTTGCCCTACGAGCAGTACTTC
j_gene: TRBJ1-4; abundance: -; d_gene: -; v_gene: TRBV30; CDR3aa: CAWSVSGHEKLFF; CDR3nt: TGTGCCTGGAGTGTATCGGGACATGAAAAACTGTTTTTT
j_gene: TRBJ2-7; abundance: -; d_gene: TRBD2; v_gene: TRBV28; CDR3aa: CASSSIAGGPGEQYF; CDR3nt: TGTGCCAGCAGTTCGATAGCGGGAGGGCCGGGGGAGCAGTACTTC
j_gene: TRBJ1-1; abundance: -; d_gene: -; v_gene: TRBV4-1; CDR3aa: CASSLGTLNTEAFF; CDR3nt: TGCGCCAGCAGCCTCGGGACGTTGAACACTGAAGCTTTCTTT
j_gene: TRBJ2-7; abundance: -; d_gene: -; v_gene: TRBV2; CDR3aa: CASNRDSDEQYF; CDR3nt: TGTGCCAGCAACAGGGACTCCGATGAGCAGTACTTC
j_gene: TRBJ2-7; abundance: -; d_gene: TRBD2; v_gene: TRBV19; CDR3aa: CASSPESLAGGYEQYF; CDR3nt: TGTGCCAGTAGTCCCGAAAGTCTAGCGGGAGGTTACGAGCAGTACTTC
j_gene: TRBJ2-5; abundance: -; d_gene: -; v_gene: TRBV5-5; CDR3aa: CASRERTQRGETQYF; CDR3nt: TGTGCCAGCAGGGAGCGAACACAGAGGGGGGAGACCCAGTACTTC
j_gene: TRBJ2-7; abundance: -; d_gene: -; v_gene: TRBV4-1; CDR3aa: CASSQVGGRDKAYEQYF; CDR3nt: TGCGCCAGCAGCCAGGTTGGGGGCCGGGACAAGGCCTACGAGCAGTACTTC
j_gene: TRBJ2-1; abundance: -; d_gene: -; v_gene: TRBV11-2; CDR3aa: CASSFPGSSYNEQFF; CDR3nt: TGTGCCAGCAGCTTTCCCGGGAGCTCCTACAATGAGCAGTTCTTC
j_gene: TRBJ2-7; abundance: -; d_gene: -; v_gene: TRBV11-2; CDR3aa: CASSFAVNEQYF; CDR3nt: TGTGCCAGCAGCTTTGCGGTTAACGAGCAGTACTTC
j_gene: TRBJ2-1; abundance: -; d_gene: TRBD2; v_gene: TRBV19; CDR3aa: CASSRGGSSYNEQFF; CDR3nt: TGTGCCAGTAGTAGGGGCGGGAGCTCCTACAATGAGCAGTTCTTC
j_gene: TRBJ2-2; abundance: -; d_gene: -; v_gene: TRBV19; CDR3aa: CASSPGQNTGELFF; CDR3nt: TGTGCCAGTAGCCCGGGACAGAACACCGGGGAGCTGTTTTTT
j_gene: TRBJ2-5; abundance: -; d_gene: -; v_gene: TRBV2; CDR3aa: CATQPLAGAETQYF; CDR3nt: TGTGCCACCCAACCGTTGGCAGGGGCAGAGACCCAGTACTTC
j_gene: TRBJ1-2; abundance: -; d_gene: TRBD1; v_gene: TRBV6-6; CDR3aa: CASSTRTGRLNYGYTF; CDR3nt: TGTGCCAGCAGCACTCGGACAGGGAGGCTGAACTATGGCTACACCTTC
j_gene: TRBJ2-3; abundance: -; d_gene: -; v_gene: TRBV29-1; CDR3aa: CSASFQVLTDTQYF; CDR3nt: TGCAGCGCCTCCTTTCAGGTTTTGACAGATACGCAGTATTTT
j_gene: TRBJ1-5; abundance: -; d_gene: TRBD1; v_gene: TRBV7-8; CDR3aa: CASSFAGTAHQPQHF; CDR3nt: TGTGCCAGCAGCTTTGCCGGGACAGCACATCAGCCCCAGCATTTT
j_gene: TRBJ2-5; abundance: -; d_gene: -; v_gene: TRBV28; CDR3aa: CASSSFKGPQETQYF; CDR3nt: TGTGCCAGCAGTTCATTCAAGGGCCCCCAAGAGACCCAGTACTTC